The 18 T cell receptor beta chains below come from one sample, sequenced in a study of blood T cell repertoires in COVID-19 (dated by TCRdb to 2018 to 2021). The library was generated by the immunoSEQ multiplex PCR assay. Not all clones reach the TCRdb copy of this immuneACCESS table, which keeps in-frame sequences only. Checked studies attribute under half of the gap to unresolved V genes and leave the rest unexplained. The table for this sample lists fewer than 250,000 clones; around nine tenths of them were counted only once. The ten largest clonotypes hold around 3% of the sample. Sequenced material: peripheral blood. Receptors were obtained from a man aged 60-69 years with acute or convalescent COVID-19.

In this sample, this clone turned up a few times. The chain recombines TRBV25-1 with TRBJ1-5; perhaps TRBD1 as D (6 bases). The CDR3 sequence is 14 residues long. The V gene's germline CDR1 is MGHDK and CDR2 SYGVNS. Trimming cost V 2 bases and J 4 bases, with 9 bases left between them. The CDR3 sequence: CASSEPGDNQPQHF. The CDR3 DNA sequence: TGTGCCAGCAGTGAACCAGGGGATAATCAGCCCCAGCATTTT.

The chain is built from TRBV7-3 and TRBJ2-7; 9 nucleotides line up with TRBD1. The V and J ends lost 0 bases and 5 bases, in that order; junction bases with no gene match: 8. Germline loops: CDR1 SGHTA, CDR2 FQGTGA. The CDR3 runs 16 residues. The CDR3 DNA is TGTGCCAGCAGCTTAACGGCGGGGACAGGGCTTGACGAGCAGTACTTC. It yields the protein CASSLTAGTGLDEQYF.

This chain connects TRBV27 to TRBJ1-2; 7 nucleotides align to TRBD1. The germline CDR1 and CDR2 sequences are MNHEY and SMNVEV (reference sequence). V dropped 10 bases and J dropped 2; count of bases not matched to a gene: 10. The CDR3 loop spans 14 amino acids. The CDR3 region has the DNA TGTGCCATCCGGACAGGCCAGTTCAACTATGGCTACACCTTC. The encoded protein is CAIRTGQFNYGYTF.

The rearrangement joins TRBV7-3 to TRBJ2-1; TRBD1 matches 12 bases. Unmatched junction bases numbered 8, after V lost 7 bases and J lost 4 bases. Germline CDR1 is SGHTA and CDR2 is FQGTGA. The CDR3 runs to 16 residues. The chain's CDR3 is CASIPGQGAPYNEQFF. The CDR3, as DNA: TGTGCCAGCATCCCGGGACAGGGGGCCCCTTACAATGAGCAGTTCTTC.

The chain joins TRBV6-1 to TRBJ1-2, with D possibly matching TRBD1 (6 bases). With 0 bases removed from V and 8 bases from J, the gap between germline ends came to 10 bases. Germline values: CDR1 MNHNS, CDR2 SASEGT. CDR3 length: 13 amino acids. The CDR3 region has the DNA TGTGCCAGCAGTGAAGCGCGCACAGGGGGCTACACCTTC. It specifies CASSEARTGGYTF.

This chain links TRBV10-3 with TRBJ1-3; no reliable D call. Germline CDR1 reads ENHRY; CDR2 reads SYGVKD. Trimming stripped 8 bases from V and 0 bases from J, with 17 bases between. The CDR3 consists of 16 residues. The CDR3 here is CAIAAAGGLSGNTIYF. CDR3 DNA: TGTGCCATCGCGGCCGCCGGAGGGCTCTCTGGAAACACCATATATTTT.

The chain employs TRBV18 and TRBJ1-2; a weak D match, TRBD1 (6 bases). Germline CDR1 reads KGHSH; CDR2 reads LQKENI. V lost 2 bases to trimming and J lost 7 bases, with 11 bases between them. The CDR3 is 13 residues long. The CDR3 sequence: CASSPTGSAGYTF. The CDR3, as DNA: TGTGCCAGCTCACCAACAGGGTCGGCTGGCTACACCTTC. The full variable domain, completed using reference TRBV18 and TRBJ1-2, is NAGVMQNPRHLVRRRGQEARLRCSPMKGHSHVYWYRQLPEEGLKFMVYLQKENIIDESGMPKERFSAEFPKEGPSILRIQQVVRGDSAAYFCASSPTGSAGYTFGSGTRLTVV.

This rearrangement joins TRBV7-6 to TRBJ2-3, with TRBD2 matching 13 bases. The V and J ends lost 2 bases and 7 bases, in that order; junction bases with no gene match: 6. Per the germline V gene, CDR1 is SGHVS and CDR2 is FNYEAQ. The CDR3 runs to 16 residues. CDR3 nucleotides: TGTGCCAGCAGCTTAAGACTAGCGGGGGGACCAAATACGCAGTATTTT. Its translation: CASSLRLAGGPNTQYF.

This clone showed up just once. The gene calls are TRBV3-1 (or the pseudogene TRBV3-2) and TRBJ2-1, with D hard to call. The CDR3 covers 13 residues. The germline V gene encodes CDR1 LGHDT and CDR2 YNNKEL (reference sequence). The V and J ends lost 5 bases and 8 bases respectively, with 13 bases between them. In nucleotides, the CDR3 is TGTGCCAGCAGCGGTCTGATGGGCTATGAGCAGTTCTTC. Its translation is CASSGLMGYEQFF.

The J gene is TRBJ1-3, the V gene TRBV10-3, with 10 bases lining up with TRBD1. CDR3 length: 21 residues. V shed 3 bases and J 0 bases; nucleotides not matched to a gene: 17. Germline values: CDR1 ENHRY, CDR2 SYGVKD. The CDR3, as DNA: TGTGCCATCAGTGATACCTCGGGACAGGGGTCCAAAGACAGCTCTGGAAACACCATATATTTT. It yields the protein CAISDTSGQGSKDSSGNTIYF.

With respect to this clone: Other DNA sequences in this sample translate to the same CDR3. Here the CDR3 reads CASSPDRVNTEAFF. The CDR3 region has the DNA TGTGCCAGCTCTCCGGACAGGGTTAACACTGAAGCTTTCTTT. The chain recombines TRBV18 with TRBJ1-1; 8 bases align to TRBD1. CDR3 length: 14 residues. Germline lookup yields CDR1 KGHSH and CDR2 LQKENI. V shed 6 bases, J shed 2 bases, and the junction held 5 bases outside the gene matches.

This clone was detected once. This chain connects TRBV10-2 to TRBJ1-1; D not certain. This CDR3 has 13 amino acids. Germline CDR1 and CDR2: WSHSY and SAAADI. The germline V and J ends were trimmed by 11 bases and 1 base, with 14 bases remaining between them. The chain's CDR3 is CACFLTGNTEAFF. CDR3 DNA sequence: TGCGCCTGTTTTTTGACGGGGAACACTGAAGCTTTCTTT.

The rearrangement joins TRBV9 to TRBJ2-3; D ambiguous. V lost 0 bases to trimming and J lost 4 bases, with 12 bases between them. The CDR3 sequence is 15 residues long. Germline V gives CDR1 SGDLS, CDR2 YYNGEE. The CDR3 protein is CASSVGAGRSDTQYF. The CDR3 region has the DNA TGTGCCAGCAGCGTAGGGGCCGGCAGGTCAGATACGCAGTATTTT.

The CDR3 protein is CASNRPTGDEQFF. The DNA for the CDR3 is TGTGCCAGCAATAGGCCTACGGGGGATGAGCAGTTCTTC. V usage is TRBV6-5 and J usage is TRBJ2-1, with D perhaps matching TRBD2 (6 bases). V was shortened by 7 bases and J by 8 bases, with 15 bases between the two germline ends. Germline V gene sequence: CDR1 MNHEY, CDR2 SVGAGI. The CDR3 length is 13 residues.

This clone turned up a few times. This sequence joins TRBV20-1 and TRBJ1-6; D ambiguous. The germline V gene has CDR1 DFQATT and CDR2 SNEGSKA (reference sequence). CDR3 length: 11 amino acids. V lost 4 bases to trimming and J lost 7 bases, with 5 bases between them. This CDR3 is CSATANSPLHF. In DNA, the CDR3 is TGCAGTGCTACAGCGAATTCACCCCTCCACTTT.

In this sample, this clone turned up once. J is TRBJ1-2 and V is TRBV9, with TRBD1 matching 7 bases. The CDR3 spans 15 residues. The junction had 6 bases not matched to a gene; V was cut back by 0 bases and J by 4 bases. Looked up from germline, CDR1 is SGDLS and CDR2 is YYNGEE. For the CDR3, the DNA is TGTGCCAGCAGCGTAGGTCCAGGGGGAATCTATGGCTACACCTTC. It translates to CASSVGPGGIYGYTF.

V usage is TRBV6-4 and J usage is TRBJ1-2, with D perhaps TRBD1 (5 bases). Germline V lookup: CDR1 MRHNA, CDR2 SNTAGT. The CDR3 covers 13 residues. The V end was cut by 5 bases, the J end by 1 base, with 8 bases between. The CDR3 sequence: CASSRGYNYGYTF. The CDR3 DNA sequence: TGTGCCAGCAGTAGGGGTTATAACTATGGCTACACCTTC.

The chain links TRBV7-2 to TRBJ1-4, with a weak D call TRBD1 (6 bases). Trimming removed 2 bases at V and 0 bases at J, with 16 bases between. This CDR3 comprises 18 residues. Germline V lookup: CDR1 SGHTA, CDR2 FQGNSA. The chain's CDR3 is CASSLPRIEGATNEKLFF. In DNA, the CDR3 is TGTGCCAGCAGCTTACCTAGAATCGAGGGGGCAACTAATGAAAAACTGTTTTTT.